The 25 T cell receptor beta chains presented below share a single source sample, sequenced in a study of HIV-infected patients and healthy controls. No cell fractionation was done, so the repertoire covers all unsorted peripheral blood T cells. cDNA was made from roughly 470 ng RNA using alpha and beta constant primers. Using multiplexing indices, alpha and beta chain libraries were generated apart by chain-specific third strand synthesis. TCRdb used MiXCR to reprocess the 5' RACE reads, holding one entry per CDR3 protein. Among 13,000 or so distinct CDR3 sequences listed, around 9% were seen once. The sequenced material came from blood. The receptors originated from an adult in good health.

There are a few counts of this clonotype. This chain joins TRBV28 and TRBJ1-4; no reliable D call. The V and J ends lost 5 bases and 3 bases respectively, with 13 bases between them. The CDR3 has 15 amino acids. Germline values: CDR1 MDHEN, CDR2 SYDVKM. CDR3 nucleotides: TGTGCCAGCAGTCCGCCGGGATCCTCTAATGAAAAACTGTTTTTT. Protein product: CASSPPGSSNEKLFF.

This clonotype appeared many times. The chain links TRBV7-2 to TRBJ1-4; possibly TRBD1 for D (6 bases). The CDR3 extends over 14 amino acids. CDR1 and CDR2 (germline): SGHTA, FQGNSA. Trimming cost V 5 bases and J 7 bases, with 14 bases left between them. The CDR3 sequence is CASSTTGQGEKLFF. The CDR3 DNA sequence: TGTGCCAGCAGCACAACAGGGCAGGGTGAAAAACTGTTTTTT.

This clonotype was observed many times. The chain employs TRBV29-1 and TRBJ2-1; D unclear. V was shortened by 5 bases and J by 15 bases, with 17 bases between the two germline ends. CDR3 size: 11 residues. In germline, CDR1 is SQVTM, CDR2 ANQGSEA. CDR3 amino acids: CSVKGPGAGFF. As DNA, the CDR3 is TGCAGCGTTAAAGGGCCGGGCGCCGGGTTCTTC.

This chain uses TRBV19 with TRBJ2-1; TRBD2 matches 12 bases. Trimming at V came to 10 bases and at J to 0 bases, leaving 7 bases not matched to a gene. The V gene's germline CDR1 is LNHDA and CDR2 SQIVND (reference sequence). The length of the CDR3 is 16 residues. CDR3 amino acids: CATGTSGFSSYNEQFF. The CDR3 coding sequence is TGTGCCACCGGGACTAGCGGGTTTAGCTCCTACAATGAGCAGTTCTTC.

This clonotype was seen only a few times. The chain joins TRBV20-1 to TRBJ2-5, with 11 bases identical to TRBD2. The germline V gene has CDR1 DFQATT and CDR2 SNEGSKA (reference sequence). The CDR3 spans 12 residues. CDR3 protein: CSGLAGSETQYF. The CDR3 nucleotides read TGCAGCGGACTAGCGGGCTCGGAGACCCAGTACTTC.

The rearrangement joins TRBV12-3 or TRBV12-4 to TRBJ2-7, with no clear D. This CDR3 is built from 14 residues. The ends were cut back, 3 bases at V and 2 bases at J, with 11 bases in the middle. This CDR3 reads CASSFDGTPYEQYF. In DNA, the CDR3 is TGTGCCAGCAGTTTTGACGGAACGCCCTACGAGCAGTACTTC.

This clonotype was recorded many times. DNA of the CDR3: TGTGCCAGCAGTTTATCTTTGACAGGGATGGCCGGGGAGCTGTTTTTT. Its protein product is CASSLSLTGMAGELFF. V and J are TRBV27 and TRBJ2-2; TRBD1 agrees at 7 bases. Germline V gives CDR1 MNHEY, CDR2 SMNVEV (reference sequence). J lost 6 bases, V lost 0 bases, and 7 bases had no gene match. This CDR3 comprises 16 residues.

In its sample, this clonotype is medium-sized (0.01 to 0.1%). This chain uses TRBV30 with TRBJ1-1, with D perhaps matching TRBD1 (6 bases). V lost 5 bases and J 3 bases, leaving 19 bases between the germline ends. The length of the CDR3 is 15 residues. In germline, CDR1 is GTSNPN, CDR2 SVGIG (reference sequence). The chain's CDR3 is CAWRPLDRRYTEAFF. The CDR3 DNA is TGTGCCTGGCGCCCCTTAGACAGGCGCTACACTGAAGCTTTCTTT. Full variable domain (outside the CDR3, taken from reference TRBV30 and TRBJ1-1): SQTIHQWPATLVQPVGSPLSLECTVEGTSNPNLYWYRQAAGRGLQLLFYSVGIGQISSEVPQNLSASRPQDRQFILSSKKLLLSDSGFYLCAWRPLDRRYTEAFFGQGTRLTVV.

The V call is TRBV19, the J call TRBJ1-1, with D possibly TRBD1 on 6 matching bases. V was cut by 1 base and J by 4 bases, with 16 bases left in between. Germline CDR1 LNHDA, CDR2 SQIVND (reference sequence). This CDR3 comprises 16 residues. The CDR3 spells CASSIGNRDVATEAFF. In nucleotides, the CDR3 is TGTGCCAGTAGTATAGGGAACAGGGACGTGGCCACTGAAGCTTTCTTT.

This clonotype was seen at least ten times. The gene calls are TRBV9 and TRBJ2-3, with D possibly TRBD1 on 5 matching bases. The CDR3 is 17 amino acids. The V end lost 0 bases, the J end lost 6 bases, and 20 bases lay between the germline ends. Germline CDR1 is SGDLS and CDR2 is YYNGEE. The CDR3 DNA follows: TGTGCCAGCAGCGTAGCGGGCGGACAAGCAAACGGGGATACGCAGTATTTT. Amino acid sequence: CASSVAGGQANGDTQYF. The full variable domain, with the rest looked up from reference TRBV9 and TRBJ2-3, is DSGVTQTPKHLITATGQRVTLRCSPRSGDLSVYWYQQSLDQGLQFLIQYYNGEERAKGNILERFSAQQFPDLHSELNLSSLELGDSALYFCASSVAGGQANGDTQYFGPGTRLTVL.

This clonotype is labeled as medium-sized (0.01 to 0.1%). The chain uses TRBV6-5 and TRBJ2-1; tentatively, D is TRBD2 (5 bases). V was shortened by 8 bases and J by 7 bases, with 18 bases between the two germline ends. The CDR3 runs 14 residues. Per germline, CDR1 MNHEY and CDR2 SVGAGI. The CDR3 is CASRSGMRPNEQFF. The CDR3 nucleotides are TGTGCCAGCCGAAGCGGCATGCGGCCAAATGAGCAGTTCTTC.

This clonotype was seen at least ten times. J is TRBJ1-5 and V is TRBV20-1, with 8 positions matching TRBD1. V lost 5 bases and J lost 3; bases outside the gene matches: 3. This CDR3 is built from 13 residues. Germline V gives CDR1 DFQATT, CDR2 SNEGSKA (reference sequence). The chain's CDR3 is CSAYRGANQPQHF. CDR3 DNA: TGCAGTGCTTACAGGGGGGCCAATCAGCCCCAGCATTTT.

This clonotype was seen ten or more times. The rearrangement joins TRBV7-9 to TRBJ1-1, with 12 positions matching TRBD1. Trimming removed 4 bases from V and 0 bases from J; junction bases left unmatched: 15. Per the germline V gene, CDR1 is SEHNR and CDR2 is FQNEAQ (reference sequence). This CDR3 has 20 residues. CDR3: CASSSRRKGQGAGMNTEAFF. The CDR3 DNA reads TGTGCCAGCAGCTCCCGCCGAAAGGGACAGGGGGCCGGAATGAACACTGAAGCTTTCTTT.

Of note for this clonotype: A much more abundant neighbour one base away suggests this may be a read error. Here the CDR3 reads CASSFPGGAGANVLTF. The CDR3, as DNA: TGTGCCAGCAGCTTCCCCGGGGGTGCTGGGGCCAACGTCCTGACTTTC. V is TRBV7-3 and J is TRBJ2-6; perhaps TRBD2 as D (6 bases). The CDR3 totals 16 residues. CDR1 SGHTA and CDR2 FQGTGA come from the germline V gene. Trimming stripped 3 bases from V and 2 bases from J, with 11 bases between.

The chain joins TRBV6-6 to TRBJ2-4; no reliable D call. The CDR3 sequence is 16 residues long. Per germline, CDR1 MNHNY and CDR2 SVGAGI (reference sequence). Trimming cost V 4 bases and J 0 bases, with 13 bases left between them. In nucleotides, the CDR3 is TGTGCCAGCAGTTCGCAATCAGACTTAGCCAAAAACATTCAGTACTTC. The encoded protein is CASSSQSDLAKNIQYF.

In this sample, this clonotype turned up many times. The chain carries TRBV28 and TRBJ1-2; D may be TRBD1 (6 bases). Trimming took 3 bases from V and 13 from J, leaving 24 bases between them. CDR3 length: 15 amino acids. Germline-derived CDR1 and CDR2 are MDHEN and SYDVKM. The chain's CDR3 is CASSFVSDSLKTPTF. The CDR3 coding sequence is TGTGCCAGCAGTTTCGTCTCGGACAGCCTCAAGACACCCACCTTC.

This clonotype was observed many times. The V call is TRBV7-9, the J call TRBJ2-7; D could derive from TRBD1 or TRBD2 (5 bases each). From germline, CDR1 is SEHNR and CDR2 FQNEAQ (reference sequence). Trimming stripped 0 bases from V and 4 bases from J, with 7 bases between. CDR3 length: 13 amino acids. The DNA for the CDR3 is TGTGCCAGCAGCTTAGCGGGGGAATACGAGCAGTACTTC. Its protein is CASSLAGEYEQYF.

This clonotype was seen a handful of times. The CDR3 nucleotides are TGTGCCAGCAGCCAAGATCGACAGTCCTACGAGCAGTACTTC. Encoded protein: CASSQDRQSYEQYF. This chain uses TRBV4-2 with TRBJ2-7, with a tentative D call TRBD1 (5 bases). V lost 0 bases, J lost 1 base, and 7 bases lay in between. CDR3 length equals 14 residues. Per the germline V gene, CDR1 is LGHNA and CDR2 is YNFKEQ.

The chain recombines TRBV20-1 with TRBJ2-7; 9 bases fit TRBD1. CDR1 and CDR2 (germline): DFQATT, SNEGSKA (reference sequence). The CDR3 covers 14 residues. J gave up 2 bases and V 4 bases, and 6 bases lay outside the gene matches. The chain's CDR3 is CSATGTGPTYEQYF. The CDR3 DNA follows: TGCAGTGCTACCGGGACAGGGCCTACCTACGAGCAGTACTTC.

This clonotype came up many times. This sequence joins TRBV6-5 and TRBJ2-7; 8 bases agree with TRBD1. The ends lost 2 bases at V and 0 bases at J; junction bases unmatched: 0. Germline CDR1 MNHEY, CDR2 SVGAGI. The CDR3 covers 14 residues. DNA for the CDR3: TGTGCCAGCAGTTACCAGGGGGCCTCCTACGAGCAGTACTTC. This sequence encodes CASSYQGASYEQYF.

This clonotype was counted at least ten times. The chain uses TRBV5-6 and TRBJ2-1; 10 bases map to TRBD2. Germline V lookup: CDR1 SGHDT, CDR2 YYEEEE. CDR3 length equals 16 residues. With V trimmed by 1 base and J by 10 bases, 11 bases remained unmatched. Written as DNA, the CDR3 is TGTGCCAGCAGCTTGTGGGGGGGGACTAGCGCCGGGGAGCAGTTCTTC. Its protein is CASSLWGGTSAGEQFF.

The chain uses TRBV18 and TRBJ2-7; possible D gene TRBD1, 5 bases. Germline-derived CDR1 and CDR2 are KGHSH and LQKENI. The CDR3 totals 14 residues. Trimming cost V 4 bases and J 3 bases, with 13 bases left between them. The CDR3 DNA follows: TGTGCCAGCTCACTCTTGGACACCCTCTACGAGCAGTACTTC. It translates to CASSLLDTLYEQYF.

This clonotype was seen at least ten times. V is TRBV3-1 and J is TRBJ2-1; D remains ambiguous. CDR3 length: 14 residues. Germline V lookup: CDR1 LGHDT, CDR2 YNNKEL (reference sequence). Trimming shortened V by 2 bases and J by 6 bases, and 11 bases separated the two germline ends. The DNA of the CDR3 is TGTGCCAGCAGCCAACAGTCAACAGCCAATGAGCAGTTCTTC. It encodes CASSQQSTANEQFF.

This clonotype is medium-sized in the sample. V and J are TRBV29-1 and TRBJ1-1; no firm D call. The CDR3 has 12 residues. V was shortened by 3 bases and J by 1 base, with 6 bases between the two germline ends. The germline V gene has CDR1 SQVTM and CDR2 ANQGSEA. CDR3 nucleotide sequence: TGCAGCGTTGAGGTCCAGAACACTGAAGCTTTCTTT. Translated, it gives CSVEVQNTEAFF.

This clonotype was picked up many times. The rearrangement uses TRBV20-1 and TRBJ2-3; D is unresolved. Germline V gene data show CDR1 as DFQATT and CDR2 as SNEGSKA (reference sequence). There are 14 residues in the CDR3. V lost 3 bases to trimming and J lost 5 bases, with 15 bases between them. CDR3 loop: CSASPGQLGDTQYF. Here the CDR3 DNA reads TGCAGTGCTAGTCCCGGGCAGTTAGGAGATACGCAGTATTTT.